Each of the 22 T cell receptor beta chains below was sequenced from the same sample in a study of OX40 agonist ivuxolimab in advanced cancers. TCRdb's copy holds only in-frame clones and misses some; the assay was immunoSEQ multiplex PCR. This table has approximately 61,000 clones, roughly nine tenths appearing once. The sample here was CD4+ or CD8+ T cells sorted from blood, taken in a trial of the OX40 agonist ivuxolimab. All receptors come from an adult with an advanced solid tumor such as melanoma, head and neck, liver or kidney cancer.

Worth noting for this clone: This sample also contains other DNA sequences that code for the same CDR3. The chain joins TRBV5-6 to TRBJ2-5; D ambiguous. The germline V gene has CDR1 SGHDT and CDR2 YYEEEE. This CDR3 spans 11 amino acids. Trimming pared 3 bases from V and 0 bases from J, leaving 0 bases between. The CDR3 sequence: CASSYQETQYF. CDR3 DNA sequence: TGTGCCAGCAGCTACCAAGAGACCCAGTACTTC.

The chain is built from TRBV30 and TRBJ2-7, with 11 nucleotides matching TRBD1. This CDR3 has 15 residues. V trimming: 0 bases; J trimming: 0 bases; junction bases outside the gene matches: 1. Germline lookup yields CDR1 GTSNPN and CDR2 SVGIG (reference sequence). CDR3 bases: TGTGCCTGGAGTGTCGGGACAGGGGGCTCCTACGAGCAGTACTTC. Its protein product is CAWSVGTGGSYEQYF.

The V gene is TRBV19, the J gene TRBJ1-1; D unresolved. This CDR3 has 12 amino acids. Germline V gene data show CDR1 as LNHDA and CDR2 as SQIVND (reference sequence). V was trimmed by 3 bases and J by 1 base, leaving 3 bases between them. CDR3 sequence reads: CASSIRNTEAFF. For the CDR3, the DNA is TGTGCCAGTAGTATCAGGAACACTGAAGCTTTCTTT.

The chain is built from TRBV7-3 and TRBJ2-1, with 9 bases matching TRBD2. This CDR3 is 15 amino acids long. V lost 5 bases to trimming and J lost 5 bases; unmatched junction nucleotides: 7. CDR1 and CDR2 (germline): SGHTA, FQGTGA. The CDR3 is CASSLTSGENNEQFF. In DNA form, the CDR3 reads TGTGCCAGCAGCCTGACTAGCGGCGAGAACAATGAGCAGTTCTTC. The variable domain in full, with the rest retrieved from reference TRBV7-3 and TRBJ2-1, is GAGVSQTPSNKVTEKGKYVELRCDPISGHTALYWYRQSLGQGPEFLIYFQGTGAADDSGLPNDRFFAVRPEGSVSTLKIQRTERGDSAVYLCASSLTSGENNEQFFGPGTRLTVL.

The gene calls are TRBV6-5 and TRBJ2-5; D is unresolved. The germline V gene has CDR1 MNHEY and CDR2 SVGAGI. Trimming removed 2 bases from V and 2 bases from J, with 9 bases in between. This CDR3 is built from 14 residues. The DNA for the CDR3 is TGTGCCAGCAGTTACCTCGGTAGTCAAGAGACCCAGTACTTC. It encodes CASSYLGSQETQYF.

The gene calls are TRBV10-3 and TRBJ1-5; the D gene is possibly TRBD1 (5 bases). V was clipped by 2 bases and J by 6 bases, with 11 bases between them. From germline, CDR1 is ENHRY and CDR2 SYGVKD. The CDR3 spans 14 residues. In DNA, the CDR3 is TGTGCCATCAGTGAGGGGCAGGGTGGTCAGCCCCAGCATTTT. Amino acids: CAISEGQGGQPQHF.

The chain couples TRBV28 to TRBJ1-1, with 8 bases lining up with TRBD1. There are 16 residues in the CDR3. V was clipped by 8 bases and J by 1 base; unmatched bases: 12. Germline CDR1 and CDR2: MDHEN and SYDVKM. The CDR3 DNA reads as TGTGCCAGCGGCATTCCCGGGACAGGTCCGAACACTGAAGCTTTCTTT. Amino acid sequence: CASGIPGTGPNTEAFF. Supplemented by reference TRBV28 and TRBJ1-1, the full variable domain reads DVKVTQSSRYLVKRTGEKVFLECVQDMDHENMFWYRQDPGLGLRLIYFSYDVKMKEKGDIPEGYSVSREKKERFSLILESASTNQTSMYLCASGIPGTGPNTEAFFGQGTRLTVV.

The V and J genes are TRBV10-2 and TRBJ2-5, with 13 bases lining up with TRBD2. Germline V lookup: CDR1 WSHSY, CDR2 SAAADI. This CDR3 has 13 residues. The J segment lost 11 bases and the V segment lost 11 bases, leaving 11 bases of the junction unmatched. The CDR3 DNA follows: TGCGCCGACGGACTAGCGGGAGCGGGGGAGCAGTACTTC. The encoded protein is CADGLAGAGEQYF.

The chain uses TRBV29-1 and TRBJ1-1; D not resolved. The V gene's germline CDR1 is SQVTM and CDR2 ANQGSEA. CDR3 length equals 11 residues. The V end was cut by 7 bases, the J end by 4 bases, with 10 bases between. CDR3 sequence reads: CSASASTEAFF. The CDR3 DNA sequence: TGCAGCGCCTCCGCGAGCACTGAAGCTTTCTTT.

The chain combines TRBV6-5 with TRBJ2-2; 7 bases agree with TRBD2. The CDR3 has 13 residues. CDR1 is MNHEY and CDR2 is SVGAGI in the germline V gene. Germline trimming cut 4 bases from V and 7 bases from J; bases unmatched to any gene: 3. The CDR3 sequence is CASSLREDGELFF. The CDR3 DNA reads as TGTGCCAGCAGTTTACGGGAGGACGGGGAGCTGTTTTTT.

The V and J genes are TRBV10-2 and TRBJ2-2; tentative D call: TRBD2 (7 bases). V lost 0 bases, J lost 4 bases, and 12 bases lay in between. This CDR3 spans 16 amino acids. Germline V gene lookup returns CDR1 WSHSY and CDR2 SAAADI. CDR3 sequence reads: CASSESQGGGTGELFF. The DNA of the CDR3 is TGCGCCAGCAGTGAGTCGCAGGGAGGGGGCACCGGGGAGCTGTTTTTT.

V gene TRBV7-2 combines with J gene TRBJ1-2, with D unclear. Germline V lookup: CDR1 SGHTA, CDR2 FQGNSA. The CDR3 contains 13 residues. Trimming cost V 3 bases and J 4 bases, with 9 bases left between them. The CDR3 reads CASSLMDGYGYTF. CDR3 sequence (DNA): TGTGCCAGCAGCTTGATGGATGGCTATGGCTACACCTTC.

This chain uses TRBV30 with TRBJ1-1, with a possible D match to TRBD1 (5 bases). V was clipped by 0 bases and J by 4 bases, with 18 bases between them. The CDR3 extends over 16 amino acids. Germline V gene sequence: CDR1 GTSNPN, CDR2 SVGIG (reference sequence). DNA for the CDR3: TGTGCCTGGAGTGTTACACACCTTGGGGCAGGCACTGAAGCTTTCTTT. Translating it yields CAWSVTHLGAGTEAFF.

The chain recombines TRBV28 with TRBJ2-4; D remains ambiguous. CDR1 and CDR2 from the germline V gene are MDHEN and SYDVKM. This CDR3 region has 13 residues. V was shortened by 8 bases and J by 2 bases, with 10 bases between the two germline ends. The DNA of the CDR3 is TGTGCCAGCGGAGAAGCTTCCAAAAACATTCAGTACTTC. It is translated as CASGEASKNIQYF.

In this sample, this clone turned up once. This rearrangement joins TRBV10-2 to TRBJ1-3; no reliable D call. The CDR3 extends over 13 amino acids. Germline loops: CDR1 WSHSY, CDR2 SAAADI. Between the trimmed V and J ends, which lost 0 bases and 4 bases, there was a span of 4 bases. CDR3 bases: TGCGCCAGCAGTGAGTCGTCAGGAAACACCATATATTTT. The encoded protein is CASSESSGNTIYF.

The V gene is TRBV4-3, the J gene TRBJ1-4; D might be TRBD1 (6 bases). The V end was cut by 1 base, the J end by 17 bases, with 20 bases between. CDR3 length: 14 amino acids. The germline gives CDR1 LGHNA, CDR2 YSLEER. The CDR3 region is CASSQGYSAGVLFF. DNA for the CDR3: TGCGCCAGCAGCCAAGGGTATTCGGCAGGGGTTCTATTTTTT.

The V call is TRBV6-1, the J call TRBJ2-1, with unresolved D. The germline gives CDR1 MNHNS, CDR2 SASEGT. The CDR3 spans 15 residues. V shed 4 bases and J shed 4 bases, with 14 bases lying between them. CDR3 sequence: CASSGDLNSYNEQFF. CDR3 sequence (DNA): TGTGCCAGCAGTGGAGACCTTAATTCTTACAATGAGCAGTTCTTC.

The J gene is TRBJ2-7, the V gene TRBV10-1, with 12 bases identical to TRBD2. Per the germline V gene, CDR1 is WNHNN and CDR2 is SYGVQD (reference sequence). V lost 3 bases to trimming and J lost 2 bases; unmatched junction nucleotides: 5. The CDR3 runs to 16 residues. CDR3 residues: CASSEGLAGRTYEQYF. The CDR3 DNA follows: TGCGCCAGCAGTGAAGGACTAGCGGGGCGTACCTACGAGCAGTACTTC.

This clone was picked up one time. The chain links TRBV5-6 to TRBJ2-3, with 8 bases fitting TRBD2. Germline loops: CDR1 SGHDT, CDR2 YYEEEE. V dropped 5 bases and J dropped 0; count of bases not matched to a gene: 5. The CDR3 is 15 amino acids. CDR3 protein: CASSPTGGSTDTQYF. The CDR3, as DNA: TGTGCCAGCAGTCCCACGGGGGGGAGCACAGATACGCAGTATTTT.

The chain recombines TRBV10-2 with TRBJ2-7; D is ambiguous. The V and J ends lost 8 bases and 5 bases respectively, with 10 bases between them. From germline, CDR1 is WSHSY and CDR2 SAAADI. The CDR3 contains 11 residues. The CDR3 DNA is TGCGCCAGCGGAAGTGGGAACGAGCAGTACTTC. Encoded protein: CASGSGNEQYF.

The chain recombines TRBV6-4 with TRBJ2-3, with a weak D call TRBD2 (7 bases). CDR3 length: 16 amino acids. V lost 2 bases to trimming and J lost 3 bases, with 15 bases between them. Germline V gene lookup returns CDR1 MRHNA and CDR2 SNTAGT. For the CDR3, the DNA is TGTGCCAGCAGTGACGGGGGGGCTCGTGGAACAGATACGCAGTATTTT. Protein sequence: CASSDGGARGTDTQYF.

CDR3 sequence reads: CAWSVGGAYYNQPQHF. As DNA, the CDR3 is TGTGCCTGGAGTGTAGGGGGTGCCTACTACAATCAGCCCCAGCATTTT. The chain is built from TRBV30 and TRBJ1-5; tentative D call: TRBD1 (6 bases). The CDR3 runs 16 residues. Trimming took 0 bases from V and 3 from J, leaving 15 bases between them. Per germline, CDR1 GTSNPN and CDR2 SVGIG (reference sequence).